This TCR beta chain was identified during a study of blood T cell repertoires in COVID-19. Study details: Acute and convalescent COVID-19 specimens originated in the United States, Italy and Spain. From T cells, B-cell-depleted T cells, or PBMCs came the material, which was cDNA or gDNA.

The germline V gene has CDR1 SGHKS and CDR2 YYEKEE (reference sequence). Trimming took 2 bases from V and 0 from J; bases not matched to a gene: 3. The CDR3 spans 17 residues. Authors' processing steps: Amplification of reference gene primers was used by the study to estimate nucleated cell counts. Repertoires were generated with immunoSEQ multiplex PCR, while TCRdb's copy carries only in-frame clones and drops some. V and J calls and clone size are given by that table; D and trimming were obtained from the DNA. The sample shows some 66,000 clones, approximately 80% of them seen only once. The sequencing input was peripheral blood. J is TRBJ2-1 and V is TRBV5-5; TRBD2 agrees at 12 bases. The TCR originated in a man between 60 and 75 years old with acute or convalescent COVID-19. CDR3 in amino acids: CASSFILAGGSYNEQFF. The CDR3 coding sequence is TGTGCCAGCAGCTTTATACTAGCGGGGGGCTCCTACAATGAGCAGTTCTTC.